This TCR beta chain comes out of a study of graft-versus-host responses after intestinal transplantation. Findings and limits, study-wide: The presence of high graft-versus-host to host-versus-graft clonal ratios in allografts characterized patients with graft-donor T cell macrochimerism. Early HvG declines after transplant were associated with peak circulating GvH clone levels.

The CDR3 sequence is 13 residues long. The germline V gene has CDR1 MRHNA and CDR2 SNTAGT. The V end was cut by 3 bases, the J end by 4 bases, with 6 bases between. Clones were read by immunoSEQ multiplex PCR, and TCRdb kept only the in-frame ones, dropping some. Here the sample spans 17,000 or so clones, around 86% being singletons. In the case of this clone: Its antigen is undetermined.

V and J are TRBV6-4 and TRBJ2-2, with D possibly TRBD2 on 6 matching bases. This clonotype originated in a human patient who received an intestinal transplant, so some T cells may come from the graft donor. This material consisted of bone marrow, taken about 130 days after transplant. The DNA for the CDR3 is TGTGCCAGCAGTGAGGGGGGCACCGGGGAGCTGTTTTTT. It encodes CASSEGGTGELFF.